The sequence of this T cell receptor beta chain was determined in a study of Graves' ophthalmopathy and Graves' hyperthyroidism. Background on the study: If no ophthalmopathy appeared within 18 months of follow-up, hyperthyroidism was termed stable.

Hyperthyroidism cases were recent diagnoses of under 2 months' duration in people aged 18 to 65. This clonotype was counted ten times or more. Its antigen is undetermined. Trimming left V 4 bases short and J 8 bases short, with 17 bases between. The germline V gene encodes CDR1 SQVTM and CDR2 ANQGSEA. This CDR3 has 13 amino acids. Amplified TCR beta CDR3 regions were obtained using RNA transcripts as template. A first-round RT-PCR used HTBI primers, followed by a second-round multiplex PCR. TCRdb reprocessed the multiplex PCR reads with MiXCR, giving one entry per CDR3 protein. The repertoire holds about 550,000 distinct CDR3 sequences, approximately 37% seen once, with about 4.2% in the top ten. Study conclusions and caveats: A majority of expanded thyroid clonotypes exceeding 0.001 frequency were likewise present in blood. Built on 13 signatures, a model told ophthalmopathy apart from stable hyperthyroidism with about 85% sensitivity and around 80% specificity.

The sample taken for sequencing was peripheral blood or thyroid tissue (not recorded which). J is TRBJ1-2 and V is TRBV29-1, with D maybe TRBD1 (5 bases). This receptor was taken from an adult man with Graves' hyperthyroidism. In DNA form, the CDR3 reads TGCAGCGTTGTCGACGACAGACGCAGGGGCTACACCTTC. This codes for CSVVDDRRRGYTF.